This TCR beta chain was sequenced during a study of blood T cell repertoires in COVID-19. On the study more broadly: Researchers got acute and convalescent COVID-19 samples from the United States, Italy and Spain. PBMCs, B-cell-depleted T cells, or T cells provided the cDNA or gDNA that made up the material.

In the source study's methods: Amplification from reference gene primers served as the basis for estimated nucleated cell counts. The method was immunoSEQ multiplex PCR; TCRdb's version includes in-frame clones alone and lacks a portion of them. V, J and clone size are those of that table, while D and trimming were read from the DNA. The sample has under 200,000 clones; just over 90% are singletons. V was trimmed by 1 base and J by 8 bases, leaving 17 bases between them. Germline assignment: CDR1 GTSNPN and CDR2 SVGIG (reference sequence). CDR3 length: 14 residues. Patients at the Seattle site were enrolled during active infection and followed longitudinally.

V is TRBV30 and J is TRBJ1-2; possibly TRBD1 for D (5 bases). The sequencing sample was made of peripheral blood. The TCR originated in a man aged 18 to 30 with COVID-19, enrolled during active disease. The DNA for the CDR3 is TGTGCCTGGAGTGGGGGCGGAGTCTCGGACGGCTACACCTTC. Protein sequence: CAWSGGGVSDGYTF.